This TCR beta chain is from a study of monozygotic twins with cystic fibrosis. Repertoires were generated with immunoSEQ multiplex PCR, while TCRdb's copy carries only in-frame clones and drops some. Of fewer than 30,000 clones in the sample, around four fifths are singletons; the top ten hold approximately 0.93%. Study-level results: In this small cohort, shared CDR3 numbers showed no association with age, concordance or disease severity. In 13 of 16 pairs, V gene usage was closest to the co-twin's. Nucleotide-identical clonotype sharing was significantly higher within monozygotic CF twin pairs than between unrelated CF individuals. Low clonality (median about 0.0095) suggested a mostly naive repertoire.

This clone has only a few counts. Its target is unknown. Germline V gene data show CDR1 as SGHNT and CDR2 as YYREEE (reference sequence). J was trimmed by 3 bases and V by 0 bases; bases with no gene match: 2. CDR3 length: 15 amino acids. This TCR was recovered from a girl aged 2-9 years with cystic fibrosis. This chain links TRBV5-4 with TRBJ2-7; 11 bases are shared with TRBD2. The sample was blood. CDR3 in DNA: TGTGCCAGCAGCTTGGAACTAGCGGGAGTCTACGAGCAGTACTTC. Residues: CASSLELAGVYEQYF. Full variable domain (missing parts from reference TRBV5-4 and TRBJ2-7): ETGVTQSPTHLIKTRGQQVTLRCSSQSGHNTVSWYQQALGQGPQFIFQYYREEENGRGNFPPRFSGLQFPNYSSELNVNALELDDSALYLCASSLELAGVYEQYFGPGTRLTVT.